Following are 3 T cell receptor beta chains from one sample sequenced in a study of Ad26.COV2.S vaccination and SARS-CoV-2 variants. Method: immunoSEQ multiplex PCR; TCRdb's copy keeps in-frame clones and lacks some. In the table there are approximately 140,000 clones, roughly 90% of which are singletons. Source: peripheral blood, taken after recovery from COVID-19. The receptors shown here come from a human donor who had recovered from COVID-19.

V usage is TRBV12-5 and J usage is TRBJ2-3, with 7 positions matching TRBD2. This CDR3 is built from 16 residues. Trimming removed 0 bases from V and 3 bases from J; junction bases left unmatched: 6. Germline assignment: CDR1 LGHNT and CDR2 FRNRAP. The CDR3 DNA sequence: TGTGCTAGTGGTTTGGTATTGCCTAGCGGAACAGATACGCAGTATTTT. Residues: CASGLVLPSGTDTQYF.

The chain recombines TRBV10-2 with TRBJ2-3, with TRBD2 matching over 9 bases. CDR3 length: 14 amino acids. V lost 5 bases to trimming and J lost 5 bases; unmatched junction nucleotides: 5. The V gene's germline CDR1 is WSHSY and CDR2 SAAADI. The CDR3 spells CASSSSGVGDTQYF. CDR3 DNA sequence: TGCGCCAGCAGTTCTAGCGGGGTTGGAGATACGCAGTATTTT.

The V and J genes are TRBV5-1 and TRBJ2-2; weak D call: TRBD2 (5 bases). Germline V gives CDR1 SGHRS, CDR2 YFSETQ. The CDR3 extends over 16 amino acids. The germline V and J ends were trimmed by 0 bases and 0 bases, with 9 bases remaining between them. Here the CDR3 DNA reads TGCGCCAGCAGCTTGGGACCCGGGACGAACACCGGGGAGCTGTTTTTT. It is translated as CASSLGPGTNTGELFF.